This T cell receptor beta chain was obtained from a study of cytomegalovirus exposure and HLA in healthy donors. The V gene lost 4 bases and the J gene lost 0 bases, with 10 bases spanning the gap. Germline V gives CDR1 SGHNT, CDR2 YYREEE (reference sequence). The CDR3 sequence is 14 residues long. The repertoire was sequenced with immunoSEQ multiplex PCR; TCRdb's copy has only in-frame clones and lacks some. The repertoire holds around 150,000 clones, approximately 96% seen once, with 0.89% in the top ten. This clone was counted a single time. The source material was PBMCs. This sequence originates from a woman aged 18-29 years in good health and CMV-seronegative. J is TRBJ1-2 and V is TRBV5-4; tentative D call: TRBD1 (6 bases). CDR3 region: CASSRDTANYGYTF. DNA for the CDR3: TGTGCCAGCAGCAGGGACACCGCTAACTATGGCTACACCTTC.